The 18 T cell receptor beta chains presented below share a single source sample, sequenced in a study of blood T cells in healthy people across ages. A second PCR of 7 to 11 cycles used a sample-barcoded 5' primer and a J-beta primer mix. Via MiXCR, TCRdb re-called the 5' RACE reads, giving one row per CDR3 protein. The sample shows about 1.5 million distinct CDR3 sequences, roughly 43% of them seen only once. Sequenced: blood. These receptors all stem from a woman younger than 35 in good health.

The V gene is TRBV27, the J gene TRBJ2-7, with 8 bases matching TRBD2. The J call may be wrong; the DNA end is better matched by TRBJ2-5. The V gene's germline CDR1 is MNHEY and CDR2 SMNVEV (reference sequence). CDR3 length: 16 amino acids. The CDR3, as DNA: TGTGCCAGCAGCCCCTCGAGCGGGAGAAGCGAAGAGACCCAGTACTTC. Protein sequence: CASSPSSGRSEETQYF.

J is TRBJ1-5 and V is TRBV16; no clear D gene. CDR1 is KGHSY, CDR2 FQNENV, per germline. Trimming cost V 2 bases and J 5 bases, with 4 bases left between them. CDR3 length: 12 amino acids. CDR3 sequence reads: CASSQDYQPQHF. The CDR3 coding sequence is TGTGCCAGCAGCCAAGATTATCAGCCCCAGCATTTT.

This clonotype came up a few times. The chain has TRBV7-2 and TRBJ2-7, with 9 bases identical to TRBD2. The CDR3 totals 15 residues. The J segment lost 3 bases and the V segment lost 2 bases, leaving 5 bases of the junction unmatched. Germline CDR1 reads SGHTA; CDR2 reads FQGNSA. The CDR3 coding sequence is TGTGCCAGCAGCTTATCGGGACTAGCAAACTACGAGCAGTACTTC. This encodes CASSLSGLANYEQYF.

The chain carries TRBV7-9 and TRBJ1-2, with 7 bases matching TRBD1. In germline, CDR1 is SEHNR, CDR2 FQNEAQ (reference sequence). This CDR3 comprises 13 residues. V shed 5 bases and J 7 bases; nucleotides not matched to a gene: 7. The CDR3 DNA reads TGTGCCAGCAGCGAGGGACAGTCGGGTGGCTACACCTTC. Translated: CASSEGQSGGYTF. Combining the CDR3 with reference TRBV7-9 and TRBJ1-2 gives the whole variable domain DTGVSQNPRHKITKRGQNVTFRCDPISEHNRLYWYRQTLGQGPEFLTYFQNEAQLEKSRLLSDRFSAERPKGSFSTLEIQRTEQGDSAMYLCASSEGQSGGYTFGSGTRLTVV.

The genes are TRBV13 and TRBJ2-7; TRBD2 matches at 9 bases. Germline V lookup: CDR1 PRHDT, CDR2 FYEKMQ (reference sequence). The CDR3 runs 16 residues. V shed 3 bases, J shed 7 bases, and the junction held 13 bases outside the gene matches. CDR3 region: CASSLWGGGAYNEQYF. DNA of the CDR3: TGTGCCAGCAGCTTGTGGGGCGGGGGGGCCTACAATGAGCAGTACTTC. The full variable domain, completed using reference TRBV13 and TRBJ2-7, is AAGVIQSPRHLIKEKRETATLKCYPIPRHDTVYWYQQGPGQDPQFLISFYEKMQSDKGSIPDRFSAQQFSDYHSELNMSSLELGDSALYFCASSLWGGGAYNEQYFGPGTRLTVT.

Concerning this clonotype: One junction end disagrees with the germline gene, perhaps due to a read error. V usage is TRBV2 and J usage is TRBJ2-1; D is uncertain. The CDR3 has 12 residues. Germline CDR1 SNHLY, CDR2 FYNNEI. CDR3 DNA: TGCGCCAGCAGTGGCTTCTACAATGAGCAGTTCTTC. Translated: CASSGFYNEQFF. Complete variable domain (other parts from reference TRBV2 and TRBJ2-1): EPEVTQTPSHQVTQMGQEVILRCVPISNHLYFYWYRQILGQKVEFLVSFYNNEISEKSEIFDDQFSVERPDGSNFTLKIRSTKLEDSAMYFCASSGFYNEQFFGPGTRLTVL.

This clonotype was seen more than once but under ten times. The J gene is TRBJ2-3, the V gene TRBV7-2, with no clear D. Germline CDR1 is SGHTA and CDR2 is FQGNSA. V lost 5 bases and J 2 bases, leaving 14 bases between the germline ends. The length of the CDR3 is 15 residues. In DNA, the CDR3 is TGTGCCAGCAGCGCCGTGATTGGCCCCACAGATACGCAGTATTTT. Its translation: CASSAVIGPTDTQYF. Based on the CDR3 plus reference TRBV7-2 and TRBJ2-3, the full variable domain is GAGVSQSPSNKVTEKGKDVELRCDPISGHTALYWYRQSLGQGLEFLIYFQGNSAPDKSGLPSDRFSAERTGGSVSTLTIQRTQQEDSAVYLCASSAVIGPTDTQYFGPGTRLTVL.

The V gene is TRBV7-9, the J gene TRBJ1-6, with 9 bases aligning to TRBD1. The CDR3 is made up of 17 amino acids. From germline, CDR1 is SEHNR and CDR2 FQNEAQ (reference sequence). The trim removed 5 bases at V and 8 bases at J, leaving 13 bases unmatched. The DNA of the CDR3 is TGTGCCAGCAGCCGCTTGGACAGGGGTGGGATGGATTCACCCCTCCACTTT. Amino acid sequence: CASSRLDRGGMDSPLHF.

The chain links TRBV4-3 to TRBJ2-7, with D perhaps matching TRBD2 (5 bases). The CDR3 is 15 amino acids. Germline CDR1 and CDR2: LGHNA and YSLEER. V gave up 0 bases and J gave up 2 bases, with 11 bases separating them. CDR3 in amino acids: CASSQERARTYEQYF. The CDR3 bases are TGCGCCAGCAGCCAAGAGAGGGCAAGAACCTACGAGCAGTACTTC.

The genes are TRBV5-1 and TRBJ2-5, with D uncertain. CDR1 is SGHRS and CDR2 is YFSETQ in the germline V gene. The CDR3 spans 15 residues. Trimming took off 0 bases at V and 1 base at J, with 10 bases between the two ends. The CDR3, as DNA: TGCGCCAGCAGCTTGGAAGCCCCTCTCCAAGAGACCCAGTACTTC. As protein: CASSLEAPLQETQYF.

The chain recombines TRBV20-1 with TRBJ1-6, with 7 bases lining up with TRBD1. Germline trimming cut 6 bases from V and 3 bases from J; bases unmatched to any gene: 11. This CDR3 comprises 16 residues. Germline CDR1 and CDR2: DFQATT and SNEGSKA (reference sequence). The CDR3 region is CSAKRQGPNYNSPLHF. CDR3 DNA sequence: TGCAGTGCCAAAAGACAGGGCCCTAACTATAATTCACCCCTCCACTTT.

This clonotype came up a few times. The rearrangement joins TRBV7-2 to TRBJ2-5; no firm D call. V was cut by 7 bases and J by 11 bases, with 26 bases left in between. Germline V lookup: CDR1 SGHTA, CDR2 FQGNSA. CDR3 length equals 15 residues. The CDR3 bases are TGTGCCAGCACCAAAGAGAGGCAAACATACAATGAGCAGTACTTC. As protein: CASTKERQTYNEQYF.

The chain recombines TRBV13 with TRBJ2-7; TRBD2 matches 8 bases. V dropped 5 bases and J dropped 7; count of bases not matched to a gene: 13. This CDR3 is built from 15 residues. CDR1 PRHDT and CDR2 FYEKMQ come from the germline V gene (reference sequence). CDR3 coding DNA: TGTGCCAGCAGCCATACTAGCGGACCCTGCAATGAGCAGTACTTC. Amino acid sequence: CASSHTSGPCNEQYF.

The chain joins TRBV15 to TRBJ2-7; 7 bases agree with TRBD1. CDR1 is LNHNV and CDR2 is YYDKDF in the germline V gene (reference sequence). V shed 4 bases and J 5 bases; nucleotides not matched to a gene: 8. The CDR3 extends over 14 amino acids. The DNA for the CDR3 is TGTGCCACCAGCATTACAGACAGGGCCCACGAGCAGTACTTC. It translates to CATSITDRAHEQYF.

V is TRBV12-3 or TRBV12-4 and J is TRBJ1-5; no clear D gene. Trimming removed 4 bases from V and 7 bases from J, with 8 bases in between. The CDR3 extends over 12 amino acids. The CDR3 is CASSSVYQPQHF. DNA for the CDR3: TGTGCCAGCAGTTCTGTGTACCAGCCCCAGCATTTT.

The V and J genes are TRBV6-1 and TRBJ1-3; 7 nucleotides agree with TRBD1. The ends lost 2 bases at V and 4 bases at J; junction bases unmatched: 14. Germline V lookup: CDR1 MNHNS, CDR2 SASEGT. The CDR3 consists of 18 residues. The CDR3 coding sequence is TGTGCCAGCAGTGAAAGGGAGGCTAAAAGGACAGGAGGAAACACCATATATTTT. Residues: CASSEREAKRTGGNTIYF.

To note about this clonotype: No conserved phenylalanine or tryptophan is present at the end of the CDR3, so a read error is the likely explanation. The V and J genes are TRBV6-8 and TRBJ2-4; tentative D call: TRBD1 (5 bases). V lost 0 bases and J 0 bases, leaving 12 bases between the germline ends. The V gene's germline CDR1 is MNHGY and CDR2 SAAAGT. This CDR3 is built from 17 residues. CDR3 nucleotide sequence: TGTGCCAGCAGTTACTCCAGGGTGGACGGAGCCAAAAACATTCAGTACCTC. It encodes CASSYSRVDGAKNIQYL.

V is TRBV27 and J is TRBJ2-1; 11 bases map to TRBD2. Germline CDR1 is MNHEY and CDR2 is SMNVEV (reference sequence). Unmatched junction bases numbered 11, after V lost 5 bases and J lost 8 bases. The CDR3 covers 16 residues. The CDR3 nucleotides are TGTGCCAGCAGTCCTATCAGTAGCGGGAGGGCCGATGAGCAGTTCTTC. Its translation: CASSPISSGRADEQFF.